The entry below gives a single T cell receptor beta chain sequence along with its context. These data come from a study of blood T cell repertoires in COVID-19. As for the study in general: T cells, B-cell-depleted T cells, or PBMCs supplied cDNA or gDNA.

The authors' processing: Estimated nucleated cell counts came from reference gene primer amplification. TCRdb keeps only in-frame clones here, not all; method: immunoSEQ multiplex PCR. That table furnishes V, J and clone size, whereas the DNA furnished D and trimming. The sample shows roughly 76,000 clones, about 80% of them seen only once. V gave up 7 bases and J gave up 2 bases; unmatched junction bases: 14. The CDR3 loop spans 18 amino acids. From germline, CDR1 is WSHSY and CDR2 SAAADI. The rearrangement links TRBV10-2 to TRBJ2-3; the match to TRBD2 covers 11 bases. The sequence came from a human donor in a cohort sampled during active COVID-19. The sample comprised peripheral blood. The CDR3 DNA is TGCGCCAGCATTATCCCCAACCCTAGCGGGAGGACCACAGATACGCAGTATTTT. This translates into CASIIPNPSGRTTDTQYF.